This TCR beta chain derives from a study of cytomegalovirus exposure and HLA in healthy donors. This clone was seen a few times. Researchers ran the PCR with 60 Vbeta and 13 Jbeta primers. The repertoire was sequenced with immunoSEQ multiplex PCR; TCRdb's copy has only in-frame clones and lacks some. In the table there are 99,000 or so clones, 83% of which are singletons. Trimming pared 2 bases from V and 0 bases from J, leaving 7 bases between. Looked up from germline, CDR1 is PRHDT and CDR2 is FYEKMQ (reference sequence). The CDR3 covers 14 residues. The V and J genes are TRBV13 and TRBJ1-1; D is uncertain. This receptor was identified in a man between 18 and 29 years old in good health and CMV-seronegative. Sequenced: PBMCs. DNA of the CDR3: TGTGCCAGCAGCTTACAGGTCATGAACACTGAAGCTTTCTTT. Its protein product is CASSLQVMNTEAFF.